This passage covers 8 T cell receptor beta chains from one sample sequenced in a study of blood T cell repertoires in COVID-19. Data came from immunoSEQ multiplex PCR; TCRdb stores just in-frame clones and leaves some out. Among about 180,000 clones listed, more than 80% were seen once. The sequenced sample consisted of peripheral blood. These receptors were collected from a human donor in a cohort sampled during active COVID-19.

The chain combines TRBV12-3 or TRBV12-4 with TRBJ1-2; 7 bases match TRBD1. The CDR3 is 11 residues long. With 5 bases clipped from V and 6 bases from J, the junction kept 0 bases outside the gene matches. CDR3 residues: CASSDRDGYTF. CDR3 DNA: TGTGCCAGCAGTGACAGGGATGGCTACACCTTC.

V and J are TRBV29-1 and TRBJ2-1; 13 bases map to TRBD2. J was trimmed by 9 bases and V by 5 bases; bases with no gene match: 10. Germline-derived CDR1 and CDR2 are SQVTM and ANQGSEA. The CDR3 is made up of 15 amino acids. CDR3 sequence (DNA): TGCAGCGTTACAACTAGCGGGGGGGGCCCTGGTGAGCAGTTCTTC. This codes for CSVTTSGGGPGEQFF.

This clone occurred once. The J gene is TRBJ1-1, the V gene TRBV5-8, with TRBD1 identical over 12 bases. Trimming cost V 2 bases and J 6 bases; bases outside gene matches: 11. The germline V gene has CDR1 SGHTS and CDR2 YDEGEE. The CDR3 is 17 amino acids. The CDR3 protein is CASSFSRDRGPLAEAFF. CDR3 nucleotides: TGTGCCAGCAGCTTTAGCCGGGACAGGGGGCCGTTGGCTGAAGCTTTCTTT.

For the CDR3, the DNA is TGCGCCAGCAGCTTTGGAGGCAGGGGGAGCACAGATACGCAGTATTTT. Amino acids: CASSFGGRGSTDTQYF. The chain recombines TRBV5-1 with TRBJ2-3; 7 positions match TRBD1. This CDR3 has 16 residues. Germline values: CDR1 SGHRS, CDR2 YFSETQ. After removal of 2 bases from V and 0 bases from J, the junction contained 6 bases not matched to a gene.

The CDR3 here is CASSYDSQGYEQYF. Here the CDR3 DNA reads TGTGCCAGCAGCTATGACAGTCAAGGGTACGAGCAGTACTTC. The V call is TRBV6-2 or TRBV6-3, the J call TRBJ2-7, with a tentative D call TRBD1 (5 bases). The CDR3 loop spans 14 amino acids. V gave up 6 bases and J gave up 4 bases, with 16 bases separating them. CDR1 is MNHEY and CDR2 is SVGEGT in the germline V gene.

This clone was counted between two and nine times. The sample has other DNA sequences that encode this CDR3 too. CDR3: CASSIRPGDYGYTF. CDR3 sequence (DNA): TGTGCCAGTAGTATCCGGCCAGGCGACTATGGCTACACCTTC. This chain connects TRBV19 to TRBJ1-2; D remains unclear. Trimming removed 3 bases at V and 3 bases at J, with 11 bases between. The CDR3 has 14 amino acids. CDR1 is LNHDA and CDR2 is SQIVND in the germline V gene (reference sequence).

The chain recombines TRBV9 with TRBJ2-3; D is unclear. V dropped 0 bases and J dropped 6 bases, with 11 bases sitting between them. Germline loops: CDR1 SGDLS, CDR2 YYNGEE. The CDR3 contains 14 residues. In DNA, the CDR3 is TGTGCCAGCAGCGTAGGGCCCGCCATTGATACGCAGTATTTT. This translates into CASSVGPAIDTQYF.

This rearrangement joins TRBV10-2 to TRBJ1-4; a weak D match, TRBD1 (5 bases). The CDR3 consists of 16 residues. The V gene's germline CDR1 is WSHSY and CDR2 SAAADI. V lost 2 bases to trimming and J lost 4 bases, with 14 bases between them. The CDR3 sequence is CASSEDLDSLNEKLFF. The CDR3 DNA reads TGCGCCAGCAGTGAGGATTTAGACAGCCTTAATGAAAAACTGTTTTTT.